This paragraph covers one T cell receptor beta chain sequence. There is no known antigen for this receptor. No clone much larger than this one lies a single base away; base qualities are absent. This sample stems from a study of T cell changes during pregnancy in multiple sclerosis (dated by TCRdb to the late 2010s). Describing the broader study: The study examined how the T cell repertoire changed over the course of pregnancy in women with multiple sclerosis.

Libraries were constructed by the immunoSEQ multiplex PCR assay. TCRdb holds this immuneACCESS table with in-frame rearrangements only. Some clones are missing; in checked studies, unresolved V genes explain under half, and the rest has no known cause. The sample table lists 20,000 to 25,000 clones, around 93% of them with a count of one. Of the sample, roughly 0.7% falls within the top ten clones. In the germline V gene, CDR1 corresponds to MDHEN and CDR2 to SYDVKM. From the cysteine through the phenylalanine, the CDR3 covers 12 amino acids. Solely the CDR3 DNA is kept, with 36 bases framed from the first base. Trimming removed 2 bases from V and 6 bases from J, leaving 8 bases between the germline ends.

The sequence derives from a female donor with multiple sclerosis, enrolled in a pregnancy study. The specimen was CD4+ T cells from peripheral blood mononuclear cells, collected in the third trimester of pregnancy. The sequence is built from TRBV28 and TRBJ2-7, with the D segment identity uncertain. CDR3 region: CASSLVESEQYF. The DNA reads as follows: TGTGCCAGCAGTTTAGTAGAGAGCGAGCAGTACTTC. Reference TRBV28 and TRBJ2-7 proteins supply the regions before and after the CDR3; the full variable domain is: DVKVTQSSRYLVKRTGEKVFLECVQDMDHENMFWYRQDPGLGLRLIYFSYDVKMKEKGDIPEGYSVSREKKERFSLILESASTNQTSMYLCASSLVESEQYFGPGTRLTVT.